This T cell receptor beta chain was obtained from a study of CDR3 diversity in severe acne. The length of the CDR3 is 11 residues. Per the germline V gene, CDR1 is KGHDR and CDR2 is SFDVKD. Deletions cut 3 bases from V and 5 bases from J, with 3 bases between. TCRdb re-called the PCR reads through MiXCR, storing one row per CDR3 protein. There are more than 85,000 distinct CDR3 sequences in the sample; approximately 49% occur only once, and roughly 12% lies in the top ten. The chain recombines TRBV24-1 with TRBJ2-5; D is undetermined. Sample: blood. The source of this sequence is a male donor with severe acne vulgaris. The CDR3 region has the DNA TGTGCCACCAGTGATCTGGAGACCCAGTACTTC. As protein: CATSDLETQYF.